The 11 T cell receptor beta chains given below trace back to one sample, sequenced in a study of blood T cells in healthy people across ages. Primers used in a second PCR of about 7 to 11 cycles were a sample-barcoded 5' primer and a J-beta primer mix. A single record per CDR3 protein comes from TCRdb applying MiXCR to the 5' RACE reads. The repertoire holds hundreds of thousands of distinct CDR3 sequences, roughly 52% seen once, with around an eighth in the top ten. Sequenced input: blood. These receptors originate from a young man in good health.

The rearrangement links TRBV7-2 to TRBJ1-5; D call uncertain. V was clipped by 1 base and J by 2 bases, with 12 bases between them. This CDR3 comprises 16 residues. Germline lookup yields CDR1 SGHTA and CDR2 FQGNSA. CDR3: CASSLVQDGGNQPQHF. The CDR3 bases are TGTGCCAGCAGCTTAGTCCAGGACGGTGGCAATCAGCCCCAGCATTTT. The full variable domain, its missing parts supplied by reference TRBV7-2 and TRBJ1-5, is GAGVSQSPSNKVTEKGKDVELRCDPISGHTALYWYRQSLGQGLEFLIYFQGNSAPDKSGLPSDRFSAERTGGSVSTLTIQRTQQEDSAVYLCASSLVQDGGNQPQHFGDGTRLSIL.

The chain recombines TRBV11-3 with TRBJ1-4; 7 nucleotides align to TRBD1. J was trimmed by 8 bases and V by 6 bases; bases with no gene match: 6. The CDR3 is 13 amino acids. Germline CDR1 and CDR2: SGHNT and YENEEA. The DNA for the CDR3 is TGTGCCAGCAGTCCAGAGGGACAGGAAAAACTGTTTTTT. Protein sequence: CASSPEGQEKLFF.

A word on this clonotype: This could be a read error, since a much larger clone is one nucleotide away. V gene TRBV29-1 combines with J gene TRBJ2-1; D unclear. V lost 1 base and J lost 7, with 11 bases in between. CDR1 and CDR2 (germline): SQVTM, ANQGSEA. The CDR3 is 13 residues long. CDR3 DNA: TGCAGCGTTGAAGGGGCGCACTGGAATGAGCAGTTCTTC. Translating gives CSVEGAHWNEQFF.

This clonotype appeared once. As DNA, the CDR3 is TGTGCCAGCACCACCGGGACAGGGGACTACAATGAGCAGTTCTTC. Encoded protein: CASTTGTGDYNEQFF. The chain couples TRBV7-3 to TRBJ2-1; 10 positions agree with TRBD1. The germline gives CDR1 SGHTA, CDR2 FQGTGA. The CDR3 is made up of 15 amino acids. The V and J ends lost 7 bases and 3 bases, in that order; junction bases with no gene match: 6.

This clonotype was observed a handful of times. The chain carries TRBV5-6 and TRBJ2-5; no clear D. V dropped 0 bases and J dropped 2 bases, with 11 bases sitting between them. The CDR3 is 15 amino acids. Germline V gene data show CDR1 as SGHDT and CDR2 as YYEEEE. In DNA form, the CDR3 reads TGTGCCAGCAGCTTGGAGGCGGCTTTACAAGAGACCCAGTACTTC. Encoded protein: CASSLEAALQETQYF.

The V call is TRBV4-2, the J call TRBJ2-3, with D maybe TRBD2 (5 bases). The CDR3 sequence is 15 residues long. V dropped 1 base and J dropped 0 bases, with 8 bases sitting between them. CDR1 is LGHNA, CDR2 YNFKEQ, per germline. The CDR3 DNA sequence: TGTGCCAGCAGCCAAGTTACGGGAAGCACAGATACGCAGTATTTT. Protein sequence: CASSQVTGSTDTQYF.

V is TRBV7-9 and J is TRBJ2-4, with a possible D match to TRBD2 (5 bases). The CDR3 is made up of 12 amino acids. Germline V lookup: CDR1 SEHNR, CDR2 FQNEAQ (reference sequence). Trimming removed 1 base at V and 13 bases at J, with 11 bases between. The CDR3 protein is CASSLDLREQYF. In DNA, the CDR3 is TGTGCCAGCAGCTTAGATTTGAGGGAGCAGTACTTC.

This chain's CDR3 is CSATQVEGGVGYTF. CDR3 sequence (DNA): TGCAGTGCTACCCAAGTAGAGGGGGGGGTTGGCTACACCTTC. The chain combines TRBV20-1 with TRBJ1-2; a possible D gene is TRBD1 (6 bases). The ends were cut back, 4 bases at V and 7 bases at J, with 19 bases in the middle. This CDR3 is 14 amino acids long. Per the germline V gene, CDR1 is DFQATT and CDR2 is SNEGSKA (reference sequence).

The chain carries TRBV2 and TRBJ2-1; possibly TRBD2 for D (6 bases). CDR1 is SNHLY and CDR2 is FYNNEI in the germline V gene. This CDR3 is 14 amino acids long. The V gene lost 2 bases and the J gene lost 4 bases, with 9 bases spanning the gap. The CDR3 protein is CASSESGEYNEQFF. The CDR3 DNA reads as TGTGCCAGCAGTGAATCGGGGGAATACAATGAGCAGTTCTTC.

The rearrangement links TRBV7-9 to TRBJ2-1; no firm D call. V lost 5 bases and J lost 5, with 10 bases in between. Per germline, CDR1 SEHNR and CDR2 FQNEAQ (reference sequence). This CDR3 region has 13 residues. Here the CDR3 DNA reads TGTGCCAGCAGCCGGACGCCCGACAATGAGCAGTTCTTC. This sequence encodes CASSRTPDNEQFF. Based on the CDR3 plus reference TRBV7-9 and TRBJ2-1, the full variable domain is DTGVSQNPRHKITKRGQNVTFRCDPISEHNRLYWYRQTLGQGPEFLTYFQNEAQLEKSRLLSDRFSAERPKGSFSTLEIQRTEQGDSAMYLCASSRTPDNEQFFGPGTRLTVL.

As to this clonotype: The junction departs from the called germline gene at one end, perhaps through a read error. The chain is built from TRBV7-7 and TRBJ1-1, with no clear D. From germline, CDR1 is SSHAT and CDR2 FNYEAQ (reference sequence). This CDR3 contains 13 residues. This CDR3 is CASSLSQNTEAFF. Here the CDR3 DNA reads TGTGCTAGCAGCTTATCCCAGAACACTGAAGCTTTCTTT.